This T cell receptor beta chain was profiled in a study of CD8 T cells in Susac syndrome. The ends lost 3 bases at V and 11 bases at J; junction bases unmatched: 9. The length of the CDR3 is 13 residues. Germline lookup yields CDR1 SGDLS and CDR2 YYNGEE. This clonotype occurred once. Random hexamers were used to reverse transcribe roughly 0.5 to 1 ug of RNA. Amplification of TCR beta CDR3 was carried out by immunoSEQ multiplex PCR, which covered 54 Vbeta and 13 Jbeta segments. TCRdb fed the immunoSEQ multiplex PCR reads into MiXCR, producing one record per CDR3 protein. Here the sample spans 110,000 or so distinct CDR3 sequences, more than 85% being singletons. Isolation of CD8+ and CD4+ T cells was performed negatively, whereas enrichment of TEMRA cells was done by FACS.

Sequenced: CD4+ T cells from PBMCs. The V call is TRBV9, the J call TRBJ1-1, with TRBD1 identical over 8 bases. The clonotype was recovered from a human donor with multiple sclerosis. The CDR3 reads CASSAQGAGRAFF. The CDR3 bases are TGTGCCAGCAGCGCCCAGGGGGCCGGACGGGCTTTCTTT.